This record covers a single TCR beta chain. The patients had localized lung adenocarcinoma, a non-small cell subtype. This sample is part of a study of CD4 and CD8 cells across lung adenocarcinoma regions. TCRdb itself ran the PCR reads through MiXCR, one entry per CDR3 protein. The sample has approximately 19,000 distinct CDR3 sequences, under 70% seen once. Sequencing used CD8+ T cells from the center of a lung tumor. The sequence was obtained from a female donor with lung adenocarcinoma. The CD4 and CD8 labels of this study may be unreliable.

The CDR3 DNA follows: TGCGCCAGCAGCGGGCTCGGGGGAGCCGACCAGGATACGCAGTATTTT. This encodes CASSGLGGADQDTQYF. The chain employs TRBV4-1 and TRBJ2-3, with D perhaps TRBD2 (6 bases). The CDR3 covers 16 residues. The V gene's germline CDR1 is MGHRA and CDR2 YSYEKL. V lost 5 bases and J 6 bases, leaving 21 bases between the germline ends.